This T cell receptor (beta chain) was sequenced in a study of PD-L1 blockade in urothelial cancer. Study-level findings and limits: Durable-benefit patients had greater expansion of tumor-associated blood clones at 3 weeks.

This clone was observed a single time. As yet, its antigen is unknown. The junction departs from the called germline gene at one end, perhaps through a read error. Time point indicated: peripheral blood 6 weeks after treatment start. It was locally advanced or metastatic urothelial carcinoma that patients had. The CDR3 totals 13 residues. Germline V gives CDR1 ENHRY, CDR2 SYGVKD. Profiling relied on immunoSEQ multiplex PCR, and the TCRdb table lists in-frame clones only, not all of them. The sample holds about 120,000 clones; 75% to 90% are singletons and the top ten take more than 1.5%. The sequencing used PBMCs, collected around atezolizumab (anti-PD-L1) treatment. This TCR was sampled from a man in his sixties with urothelial cancer. The J gene is TRBJ2-4, the V gene TRBV10-3, with 12 bases fitting TRBD2. In nucleotides, the CDR3 is TGTGCCATCAGTGAGTCCCTAGCGGGGGGGGTGCTCTTC. Encoded protein: CAISESLAGGVLF.